This T cell receptor beta chain was sequenced for a study of T cell responses to AZD1222 COVID-19 vaccine. Whole-study results and caveats: Among AZD1222 vaccinees, only 5 to 7 were seropositive at baseline.

Clones were sequenced by immunoSEQ multiplex PCR, and TCRdb holds only the in-frame ones, with some missing. This table holds fewer than 250,000 clones, around 92% found once. Note on this clone: Antigen specificity is unknown.

V lost 1 base, J lost 6 bases, and 13 bases lay in between. Per the germline V gene, CDR1 is KGHSH and CDR2 is LQKENI. The CDR3 consists of 14 residues. Sequencing used peripheral blood, obtained on day 0 of AZD1222 vaccination. The sequence came from an adult in good health. The chain employs TRBV18 and TRBJ2-7; weak D call: TRBD2 (6 bases). For the CDR3, the DNA is TGTGCCAGCTCACCACGGCCCGGAGGGGTCGAGCAGTACTTC. Translated, it gives CASSPRPGGVEQYF.